Listed below are T cell receptor beta chains from one sample, sequenced in a study of T cells in Graves' hyperthyroidism and ophthalmopathy. TCRdb redid the calling of the multiplex PCR reads with MiXCR, one entry per CDR3 protein. The sample includes about 710,000 distinct CDR3 sequences, about a sixth of them seen just once. Sequencing was carried out using blood. These receptor sequences come from a young man with Graves' hyperthyroidism. Each CDR3 is given with its conserved first and last residue. The D gene is left open where the match is weak. The listing skips clone size in some rows; elsewhere it reads once, few, many or a size class.

J gene: TRBJ2-1; V gene: TRBV7-9; clone size: -; D gene: -; CDR3 protein: CASSGSLGPNEQFF; CDR3 DNA: TGTGCCAGCAGTGGGAGCCTCGGCCCCAATGAGCAGTTCTTC
J gene: TRBJ2-4; V gene: TRBV6-2/TRBV6-3; clone size: -; D gene: TRBD2; CDR3 protein: CASSPRLAVAKNIQYF; CDR3 DNA: TGTGCCAGCAGCCCAAGACTAGCGGTAGCCAAAAACATTCAGTACTTC
J gene: TRBJ1-2; V gene: TRBV20-1; clone size: -; D gene: TRBD1; CDR3 protein: CSAPGQGRSGYTF; CDR3 DNA: TGCAGTGCCCCAGGACAGGGACGCTCGGGCTACACCTTC
J gene: TRBJ2-4; V gene: TRBV20-1; clone size: many; D gene: -; CDR3 protein: CSASPGAPNIQYF; CDR3 DNA: TGCAGTGCTAGCCCGGGGGCCCCCAACATTCAGTACTTC
J gene: TRBJ2-1; V gene: TRBV7-9; clone size: few; D gene: -; CDR3 protein: CASRPGHEQFF; CDR3 DNA: TGTGCCAGCAGGCCAGGTCATGAGCAGTTCTTC
J gene: TRBJ2-3; V gene: TRBV20-1; clone size: many; D gene: TRBD2; CDR3 protein: CSARDPGSGTGTDTQYF; CDR3 DNA: TGCAGTGCTAGAGATCCGGGTAGCGGGACCGGCACAGATACGCAGTATTTT
J gene: TRBJ1-1; V gene: TRBV7-3; clone size: few; D gene: TRBD1; CDR3 protein: CASSSSTGTEAFF; CDR3 DNA: TGTGCCAGCAGCTCGTCGACAGGGACTGAAGCTTTCTTT
J gene: TRBJ1-1; V gene: TRBV2; clone size: few; D gene: -; CDR3 protein: CASRQTGVTEAFF; CDR3 DNA: TGTGCCAGCAGGCAAACGGGGGTCACTGAAGCTTTCTTT
J gene: TRBJ2-3; V gene: TRBV11-1; clone size: many; D gene: TRBD1; CDR3 protein: CASSLRQGPTDTQYF; CDR3 DNA: TGTGCCAGTAGTCTACGACAGGGGCCCACAGATACGCAGTATTTT
J gene: TRBJ2-1; V gene: TRBV4-1; clone size: few; D gene: -; CDR3 protein: CASSQDRTTSSYNEQFF; CDR3 DNA: TGCGCCAGCAGCCAAGACCGGACTACCAGCTCCTACAATGAGCAGTTCTTC
J gene: TRBJ2-1; V gene: TRBV28; clone size: -; D gene: -; CDR3 protein: CASSSPSYEQFF; CDR3 DNA: TGTGCCAGCAGTTCCCCCTCCTACGAGCAGTTCTTC
J gene: TRBJ2-1; V gene: TRBV7-2; clone size: few; D gene: -; CDR3 protein: CASSYDSYNEQFF; CDR3 DNA: TGTGCCAGCAGCTACGATTCCTACAATGAGCAGTTCTTC
J gene: TRBJ2-7; V gene: TRBV25-1; clone size: -; D gene: -; CDR3 protein: CASSTDSRYEQYF; CDR3 DNA: TGTGCCAGCAGTACGGACAGCAGGTACGAGCAGTACTTC
J gene: TRBJ2-1; V gene: TRBV7-9; clone size: -; D gene: TRBD2; CDR3 protein: CASSLVLGGWFF; CDR3 DNA: TGTGCCAGCAGCTTAGTGCTGGGGGGGTGGTTCTTC
J gene: TRBJ2-7; V gene: TRBV6-1; clone size: many; D gene: -; CDR3 protein: CASSGRAEDEQYF; CDR3 DNA: TGTGCCAGCAGTGGGAGGGCCGAGGACGAGCAGTACTTC
J gene: TRBJ1-6; V gene: TRBV30; clone size: few; D gene: -; CDR3 protein: CAWTKPAGGGNSPLHF; CDR3 DNA: TGTGCCTGGACCAAGCCCGCGGGAGGGGGGAATTCACCCCTCCACTTT
J gene: TRBJ2-3; V gene: TRBV27; clone size: many; D gene: TRBD2; CDR3 protein: CASSFTGLAASTDTQYF; CDR3 DNA: TGTGCCAGCAGTTTCACCGGACTAGCGGCTAGCACAGATACGCAGTATTTT
J gene: TRBJ2-3; V gene: TRBV7-6; clone size: few; D gene: TRBD2; CDR3 protein: CASSLGPTSGRAGADTQYF; CDR3 DNA: TGTGCCAGCAGCTTAGGCCCGACTAGCGGGAGGGCCGGCGCAGATACGCAGTATTTT
J gene: TRBJ2-1; V gene: TRBV27; clone size: -; D gene: TRBD1; CDR3 protein: CASSPYSGTGAYEQFF; CDR3 DNA: TGTGCCAGCAGTCCCTACTCCGGGACAGGGGCTTATGAGCAGTTCTTC
J gene: TRBJ2-5; V gene: TRBV20-1; clone size: few; D gene: TRBD1; CDR3 protein: CSATASGQGAKTQYF; CDR3 DNA: TGCAGTGCAACCGCATCGGGACAGGGGGCAAAGACCCAGTACTTC
J gene: TRBJ2-1; V gene: TRBV27; clone size: many; D gene: -; CDR3 protein: CASTGVASLQYEQFF; CDR3 DNA: TGTGCCAGCACTGGAGTCGCCTCTCTACAATATGAGCAGTTCTTC
J gene: TRBJ1-1; V gene: TRBV5-6; clone size: many; D gene: -; CDR3 protein: CASSLVRAVNTEAFF; CDR3 DNA: TGTGCCAGCAGCTTGGTAAGGGCGGTGAACACTGAAGCTTTCTTT
J gene: TRBJ2-1; V gene: TRBV6-2/TRBV6-3; clone size: many; D gene: -; CDR3 protein: CASSTGLGVEQFF; CDR3 DNA: TGTGCCAGCAGTACCGGGCTGGGGGTTGAGCAGTTCTTC
J gene: TRBJ2-2; V gene: TRBV12-3/TRBV12-4; clone size: many; D gene: -; CDR3 protein: CASRVTGELFF; CDR3 DNA: TGTGCCAGCCGAGTGACCGGGGAGCTGTTTTTT
J gene: TRBJ2-1; V gene: TRBV24-1; clone size: few; D gene: -; CDR3 protein: CATSDGRYEQFF; CDR3 DNA: TGTGCCACCAGTGATGGACGTTATGAGCAGTTCTTC
J gene: TRBJ2-7; V gene: TRBV5-1; clone size: -; D gene: -; CDR3 protein: CASSLDGYYEQYF; CDR3 DNA: TGCGCCAGCAGCTTGGACGGGTACTACGAGCAGTACTTC
J gene: TRBJ2-7; V gene: TRBV7-6; clone size: -; D gene: -; CDR3 protein: CASSLVRSGSSYEQYF; CDR3 DNA: TGTGCCAGCAGCTTAGTTCGAAGCGGAAGCTCCTACGAGCAGTACTTC
J gene: TRBJ1-1; V gene: TRBV28; clone size: many; D gene: TRBD1; CDR3 protein: CASSPAGTVMNTEAFF; CDR3 DNA: TGTGCCAGCAGTCCGGCCGGGACAGTGATGAACACTGAAGCTTTCTTT
J gene: TRBJ2-2; V gene: TRBV29-1; clone size: few; D gene: -; CDR3 protein: CSAERGTGELFF; CDR3 DNA: TGCAGCGCCGAGAGGGGTACCGGGGAGCTGTTTTTT
J gene: TRBJ2-1; V gene: TRBV12-3/TRBV12-4; clone size: many; D gene: -; CDR3 protein: CASSLVGESGSHNEQFF; CDR3 DNA: TGTGCCAGCAGCCTCGTGGGCGAAAGCGGGTCCCACAATGAGCAGTTCTTC
J gene: TRBJ2-7; V gene: TRBV18; clone size: many; D gene: -; CDR3 protein: CASSPVFENEQYF; CDR3 DNA: TGTGCCAGCTCACCAGTTTTCGAGAACGAGCAGTACTTC
J gene: TRBJ2-7; V gene: TRBV3-1; clone size: many; D gene: TRBD2; CDR3 protein: CASSQDHRLAGVGEQYF; CDR3 DNA: TGTGCCAGCAGCCAAGATCACCGTCTAGCGGGAGTCGGCGAGCAGTACTTC
J gene: TRBJ1-5; V gene: TRBV18; clone size: many; D gene: TRBD1; CDR3 protein: CASSPQGGKDQPQHF; CDR3 DNA: TGTGCCAGCTCGCCCCAGGGGGGGAAGGATCAGCCCCAGCATTTT
J gene: TRBJ1-5; V gene: TRBV5-1; clone size: -; D gene: -; CDR3 protein: CASSNDVGQPQHF; CDR3 DNA: TGCGCCAGCAGCAATGACGTCGGCCAGCCCCAGCATTTT
J gene: TRBJ1-3; V gene: TRBV29-1; clone size: -; D gene: TRBD1; CDR3 protein: CSVGQVNSGNTIYF; CDR3 DNA: TGCAGCGTGGGACAGGTGAACTCTGGAAACACCATATATTTT
J gene: TRBJ1-1; V gene: TRBV5-6; clone size: many; D gene: -; CDR3 protein: CASSVTRENTEAFF; CDR3 DNA: TGTGCCAGCAGCGTGACCCGAGAGAACACTGAAGCTTTCTTT
J gene: TRBJ2-5; V gene: TRBV3-1; clone size: few; D gene: TRBD1; CDR3 protein: CASRDLQGGSGETQYF; CDR3 DNA: TGTGCCAGCAGGGACCTCCAAGGGGGCTCGGGAGAGACCCAGTACTTC
J gene: TRBJ2-7; V gene: TRBV15; clone size: many; D gene: TRBD2; CDR3 protein: CATSPRLAGGSNEQYF; CDR3 DNA: TGTGCCACCAGCCCCCGACTAGCGGGAGGGTCTAACGAGCAGTACTTC
J gene: TRBJ1-2; V gene: TRBV9; clone size: -; D gene: -; CDR3 protein: CASSAGTAPAYGYTF; CDR3 DNA: TGTGCCAGCAGCGCCGGGACGGCTCCTGCCTATGGCTACACCTTC
J gene: TRBJ2-7; V gene: TRBV6-1; clone size: many; D gene: -; CDR3 protein: CASIIGVKWDPYEQYF; CDR3 DNA: TGTGCCAGCATAATCGGGGTGAAGTGGGATCCCTACGAGCAGTACTTC
J gene: TRBJ1-6; V gene: TRBV2; clone size: few; D gene: -; CDR3 protein: CASSDYGVSPHSPLHF; CDR3 DNA: TGTGCCAGCAGTGATTACGGGGTTTCCCCGCATTCACCCCTCCACTTT
J gene: TRBJ2-1; V gene: TRBV7-3; clone size: -; D gene: -; CDR3 protein: CASSEGKRDNEQFF; CDR3 DNA: TGTGCCAGCAGTGAGGGAAAGAGGGACAATGAGCAGTTCTTC
J gene: TRBJ1-4; V gene: TRBV2; clone size: few; D gene: -; CDR3 protein: CASGGVEREKLFF; CDR3 DNA: TGTGCCAGCGGCGGGGTGGAACGAGAAAAACTGTTTTTT
J gene: TRBJ2-1; V gene: TRBV20-1; clone size: many; D gene: TRBD2; CDR3 protein: CSARGLAGAGAYNEQFF; CDR3 DNA: TGCAGTGCTAGGGGACTAGCGGGTGCTGGCGCCTACAATGAGCAGTTCTTC
J gene: TRBJ1-5; V gene: TRBV20-1; clone size: many; D gene: TRBD1; CDR3 protein: CSARAGTGAGQPQHF; CDR3 DNA: TGCAGTGCTAGAGCCGGGACAGGGGCCGGTCAGCCCCAGCATTTT
J gene: TRBJ2-3; V gene: TRBV24-1; clone size: -; D gene: -; CDR3 protein: CATSDTPERADTQYF; CDR3 DNA: TGTGCCACCAGTGATACCCCTGAGAGGGCAGATACGCAGTATTTT
J gene: TRBJ2-1; V gene: TRBV18; clone size: many; D gene: -; CDR3 protein: CASSPGPSVAYNEQFF; CDR3 DNA: TGTGCCAGCTCACCAGGTCCCAGCGTGGCCTACAATGAGCAGTTCTTC